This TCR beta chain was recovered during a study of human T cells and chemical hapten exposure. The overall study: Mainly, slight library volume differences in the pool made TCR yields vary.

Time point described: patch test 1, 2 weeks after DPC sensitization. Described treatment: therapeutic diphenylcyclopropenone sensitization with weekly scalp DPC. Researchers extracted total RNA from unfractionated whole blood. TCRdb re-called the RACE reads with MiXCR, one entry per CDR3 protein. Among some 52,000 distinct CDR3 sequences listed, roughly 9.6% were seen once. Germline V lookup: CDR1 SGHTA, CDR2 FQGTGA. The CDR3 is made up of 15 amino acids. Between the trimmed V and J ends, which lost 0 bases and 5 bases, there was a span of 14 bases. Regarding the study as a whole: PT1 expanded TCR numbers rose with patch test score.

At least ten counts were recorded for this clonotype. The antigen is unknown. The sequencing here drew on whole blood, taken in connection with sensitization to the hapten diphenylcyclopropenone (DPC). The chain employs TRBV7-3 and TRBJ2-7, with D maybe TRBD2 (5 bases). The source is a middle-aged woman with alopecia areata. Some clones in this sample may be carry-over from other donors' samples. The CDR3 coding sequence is TGTGCCAGCAGCTTAACGGCGAGGGTCCCCAACGAGCAGTACTTC. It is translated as CASSLTARVPNEQYF.